This T cell receptor beta chain was sequenced for a study of cytomegalovirus exposure and HLA in healthy donors. Study background: In a later analysis, it was reported that the 120 or so validation repertoires had been produced on the same platform as the 690 or so repertoires belonging to the first cohort. General study findings and limits: In vitro data verified three CMV-associated chains as specific for CMV antigens. First-cohort TCR clusters were later found to tend to co-occur in the roughly 130 validation repertoires.

Details on this clone: Its target is not known.

TCRdb's copy holds only in-frame clones and misses some; the assay was immunoSEQ multiplex PCR. The sample carries about 100,000 clones, 90% to 97% recorded once. Trimming shortened V by 4 bases and J by 6 bases, and 20 bases separated the two germline ends. Germline CDR1 SGHRS, CDR2 YFSETQ. The CDR3 runs 17 residues. This TCR was recovered from a woman younger than 35 in good health and CMV-seronegative. This rearrangement joins TRBV5-1 to TRBJ1-6; D not resolved. The source material was PBMCs. CDR3 nucleotide sequence: TGCGCCAGCAGCGGAGGCCAGACCCTGGGGATTAATTCACCCCTCCACTTT. This sequence encodes CASSGGQTLGINSPLHF.